The next 25 T cell receptor beta chains were all read from a single sample in a study of cytomegalovirus exposure and HLA in healthy donors. 13 Jbeta primers and 60 Vbeta primers were used for the PCR. This table comes from immunoSEQ multiplex PCR, and its TCRdb copy is limited to in-frame clones, with some not included. The sample lists 130,000 or so clones; roughly 86% were seen once. Sequenced material: PBMCs. All receptors derive from a man aged 18 to 29 in good health and CMV-seropositive.

This chain connects TRBV2 to TRBJ1-2; 11 positions match TRBD1. Trimming cost V 8 bases and J 3 bases; bases outside gene matches: 5. Germline CDR1 SNHLY, CDR2 FYNNEI. The CDR3 contains 14 residues. CDR3 DNA: TGTGCCAGCGAGGGGACAGGGGGTTACTATGGCTACACCTTC. Protein sequence: CASEGTGGYYGYTF. The complete variable domain, with remaining parts taken from reference TRBV2 and TRBJ1-2, reads EPEVTQTPSHQVTQMGQEVILRCVPISNHLYFYWYRQILGQKVEFLVSFYNNEISEKSEIFDDQFSVERPDGSNFTLKIRSTKLEDSAMYFCASEGTGGYYGYTFGSGTRLTVV.

The gene calls are TRBV5-1 and TRBJ1-3; D not resolved. The CDR3 covers 18 residues. The V and J ends lost 0 bases and 0 bases respectively, with 16 bases between them. Germline values: CDR1 SGHRS, CDR2 YFSETQ. CDR3 protein: CASSLVEVSSSSGNTIYF. The DNA of the CDR3 is TGCGCCAGCAGCTTGGTCGAGGTGAGCTCAAGCTCTGGAAACACCATATATTTT.

The chain links TRBV5-6 to TRBJ1-1; D remains ambiguous. The CDR3 is made up of 16 amino acids. The germline CDR1 and CDR2 sequences are SGHDT and YYEEEE. Trimming left V 0 bases short and J 1 base short, with 13 bases between. The CDR3 loop reads CASSLAGYSPNTEAFF. As DNA, the CDR3 is TGTGCCAGCAGCTTGGCCGGATACAGCCCGAACACTGAAGCTTTCTTT.

The chain joins TRBV29-1 to TRBJ2-5; 7 bases match TRBD1. The V segment lost 4 bases and the J segment 4 bases; nucleotides outside the gene matches: 0. CDR3 length: 11 amino acids. Germline V lookup: CDR1 SQVTM, CDR2 ANQGSEA. This chain's CDR3 is CSVGTGETQYF. The CDR3 DNA reads TGCAGCGTTGGGACAGGAGAGACCCAGTACTTC.

This chain connects TRBV28 to TRBJ2-5; D might be TRBD1 (6 bases). Between the trimmed V and J ends, which lost 0 bases and 1 base, there was a span of 6 bases. The CDR3 has 14 amino acids. Germline CDR1 and CDR2: MDHEN and SYDVKM. For the CDR3, the DNA is TGTGCCAGCAGTTTATGGGACAGCCAAGAGACCCAGTACTTC. This gives the protein CASSLWDSQETQYF.

This clone was seen a handful of times. The chain carries TRBV5-1 and TRBJ2-2, with TRBD1 matching over 9 bases. CDR1 and CDR2 from the germline V gene are SGHRS and YFSETQ. With 0 bases clipped from V and 5 bases from J, the junction kept 5 bases outside the gene matches. This CDR3 has 16 residues. This chain's CDR3 is CASSLGTGVFTGELFF. CDR3 DNA sequence: TGCGCCAGCAGCTTGGGGACAGGGGTATTTACCGGGGAGCTGTTTTTT.

The genes are TRBV4-1 and TRBJ1-1, with a possible D match to TRBD1 (6 bases). Per germline, CDR1 MGHRA and CDR2 YSYEKL. The CDR3 consists of 14 residues. V lost 4 bases, J lost 11 bases, and 20 bases lay in between. CDR3 sequence: CASSPERQGIRAFF. CDR3 in DNA: TGCGCCAGCAGCCCCGAGAGGCAGGGGATTAGGGCTTTCTTT.

The chain joins TRBV7-8 to TRBJ1-1; TRBD1 is a possible D gene (6 bases). CDR1 is SGHVS, CDR2 FQNEAQ, per germline. The V end lost 3 bases, the J end lost 2 bases, and 16 bases lay between the germline ends. The CDR3 totals 16 residues. CDR3 DNA sequence: TGTGCCAGCAGCTTGGACGGAGACAGGCCCAACACTGAAGCTTTCTTT. It codes for CASSLDGDRPNTEAFF.

The J gene is TRBJ2-2, the V gene TRBV4-1, with D possibly being TRBD1 (6 bases). V lost 7 bases and J lost 2, with 14 bases in between. The germline V gene has CDR1 MGHRA and CDR2 YSYEKL. The CDR3 contains 15 residues. CDR3 in amino acids: CASTASGVNTGELFF. The CDR3 coding sequence is TGCGCCAGCACCGCTTCAGGGGTAAACACCGGGGAGCTGTTTTTT.

The chain carries TRBV7-9 and TRBJ2-2, with 13 nucleotides matching TRBD2. CDR3 length: 18 residues. Germline V lookup: CDR1 SEHNR, CDR2 FQNEAQ (reference sequence). The ends lost 5 bases at V and 2 bases at J; junction bases unmatched: 8. The CDR3 sequence is CASSPWTSGRVNTGELFF. CDR3 bases: TGTGCCAGCAGCCCCTGGACTAGCGGGAGAGTCAACACCGGGGAGCTGTTTTTT.

The chain has TRBV11-2 and TRBJ2-1; 10 bases fit TRBD2. There are 15 residues in the CDR3. Germline V lookup: CDR1 SGHAT, CDR2 FQNNGV. Trimming cost V 8 bases and J 2 bases; bases outside gene matches: 6. The CDR3 sequence is CASRPSGSPYNEQFF. CDR3 bases: TGTGCCAGCCGACCTAGCGGGAGCCCCTACAATGAGCAGTTCTTC.

The chain joins TRBV2 to TRBJ1-2; D is unresolved. V was pared by 4 bases and J by 0 bases, with 9 bases between. The CDR3 consists of 14 residues. Germline V gene sequence: CDR1 SNHLY, CDR2 FYNNEI. The CDR3 sequence is CASSVGSSNYGYTF. Written as DNA, the CDR3 is TGTGCCAGCAGTGTCGGGAGTTCTAACTATGGCTACACCTTC.

This rearrangement joins TRBV11-3 to TRBJ2-3; TRBD2 agrees at 12 bases. The CDR3 is 16 amino acids. Germline-derived CDR1 and CDR2 are SGHNT and YENEEA. With 5 bases clipped from V and 2 bases from J, the junction kept 5 bases outside the gene matches. The CDR3 loop reads CASSPSGRASTDTQYF. In DNA, the CDR3 is TGTGCCAGCAGCCCTAGCGGGAGGGCGTCCACAGATACGCAGTATTTT.

The rearrangement joins TRBV7-9 to TRBJ2-1; D is unclear. Per germline, CDR1 SEHNR and CDR2 FQNEAQ (reference sequence). Trimming cost V 3 bases and J 0 bases, with 9 bases left between them. There are 15 residues in the CDR3. The CDR3 DNA reads TGTGCCAGCAGCTTTCCGGGTGCCTCCTACAATGAGCAGTTCTTC. Translated, it gives CASSFPGASYNEQFF. Filled out from reference TRBV7-9 and TRBJ2-1, the complete variable domain reads DTGVSQNPRHKITKRGQNVTFRCDPISEHNRLYWYRQTLGQGPEFLTYFQNEAQLEKSRLLSDRFSAERPKGSFSTLEIQRTEQGDSAMYLCASSFPGASYNEQFFGPGTRLTVL.

To note about this clone: One end of the junction varies from germline; a read error may be responsible. This chain links TRBV7-2 with TRBJ2-7; TRBD2 might be the D (6 bases). The CDR3 spans 12 residues. CDR1 SGHTA and CDR2 FQGNSA come from the germline V gene. The CDR3 region has the DNA TGCTCCTCTGCGGGACCCTCCTACGAGCAGTACTTC. This codes for CSSAGPSYEQYF.

The chain joins TRBV10-1 to TRBJ2-7, with TRBD2 as a possible D gene (6 bases). The CDR3 has 15 residues. Germline values: CDR1 WNHNN, CDR2 SYGVQD (reference sequence). Trimming removed 3 bases at V and 3 bases at J, with 15 bases between. This CDR3 is CASSDRGTFNYEQYF. Here the CDR3 DNA reads TGCGCCAGCAGTGACCGGGGGACTTTCAACTACGAGCAGTACTTC.

The chain employs TRBV27 and TRBJ2-7, with TRBD1 as a possible D gene (6 bases). The V and J ends lost 0 bases and 7 bases respectively, with 10 bases between them. In germline, CDR1 is MNHEY, CDR2 SMNVEV (reference sequence). The CDR3 runs to 13 residues. The CDR3 sequence: CASSLSIGGEQYF. DNA for the CDR3: TGTGCCAGCAGTTTATCGATAGGGGGAGAGCAGTACTTC.

This chain links TRBV28 with TRBJ1-4; possible D gene TRBD1, 6 bases. V gave up 6 bases and J gave up 8 bases, with 13 bases separating them. The CDR3 length is 13 residues. Germline CDR1 MDHEN, CDR2 SYDVKM. The CDR3 DNA reads TGTGCCAGCAGCAAGGGGGGGGACGAAAAACTGTTTTTT. Protein: CASSKGGDEKLFF.

The chain links TRBV27 to TRBJ1-5, with 9 bases lining up with TRBD1. This CDR3 has 14 amino acids. Germline-derived CDR1 and CDR2 are MNHEY and SMNVEV (reference sequence). The J segment lost 8 bases and the V segment lost 1 base, leaving 3 bases of the junction unmatched. CDR3 coding DNA: TGTGCCAGCAGTTTATTGGACAGGGGAGAGCCCCAGCATTTT. Translated, it gives CASSLLDRGEPQHF.

The genes are TRBV28 and TRBJ1-1; no clear D. CDR3 size: 16 residues. V was trimmed by 3 bases and J by 0 bases, leaving 14 bases between them. CDR1 is MDHEN and CDR2 is SYDVKM in the germline V gene. The CDR3, as DNA: TGTGCCAGCAGTTTCGGGATACGCCTCATGAACACTGAAGCTTTCTTT. Translating it yields CASSFGIRLMNTEAFF.

J is TRBJ2-5 and V is TRBV15, with 10 positions matching TRBD2. Germline CDR1 and CDR2: LNHNV and YYDKDF (reference sequence). This CDR3 comprises 16 residues. J was trimmed by 1 base and V by 1 base; bases with no gene match: 3. The CDR3 DNA is TGTGCCACCAGCAGAGGGTCTAGCGGGGGCCAAGAGACCCAGTACTTC. Translation gives CATSRGSSGGQETQYF.

CDR3 in DNA: TGTGCCAGTACCTATGGACTTTACTATGGCTACACCTTC. This encodes CASTYGLYYGYTF. This chain links TRBV19 with TRBJ1-2, with unresolved D. V shed 7 bases and J shed 3 bases, with 12 bases lying between them. Germline CDR1 LNHDA, CDR2 SQIVND (reference sequence). The CDR3 totals 13 residues.

The chain uses TRBV15 and TRBJ1-1, with 10 bases identical to TRBD1. The CDR3 spans 15 residues. Germline values: CDR1 LNHNV, CDR2 YYDKDF (reference sequence). The J segment lost 4 bases and the V segment lost 1 base, leaving 3 bases of the junction unmatched. The CDR3 region is CATSRGQGAATEAFF. In nucleotides, the CDR3 is TGTGCCACCAGCAGAGGACAGGGGGCGGCCACTGAAGCTTTCTTT. Using reference TRBV15 and TRBJ1-1 for the parts outside the CDR3, the full variable domain is DAMVIQNPRYQVTQFGKPVTLSCSQTLNHNVMYWYQQKSSQAPKLLFHYYDKDFNNEADTPDNFQSRRPNTSFCFLDIRSPGLGDTAMYLCATSRGQGAATEAFFGQGTRLTVV.

This clone was picked up a small number of times. The chain couples TRBV10-1 to TRBJ2-2, with a possible D match to TRBD2 (5 bases). CDR1 and CDR2 from the germline V gene are WNHNN and SYGVQD (reference sequence). V dropped 5 bases and J dropped 4 bases, with 14 bases sitting between them. The CDR3 extends over 15 amino acids. Written as DNA, the CDR3 is TGCGCCAGCAGTCCCTCCGGGGTGAGCACCGGGGAGCTGTTTTTT. Protein sequence: CASSPSGVSTGELFF.

The rearrangement joins TRBV28 to TRBJ2-7; possible D gene TRBD1, 5 bases. The CDR3 spans 12 residues. Per germline, CDR1 MDHEN and CDR2 SYDVKM. V was clipped by 4 bases and J by 6 bases, with 10 bases between them. Here the CDR3 reads CASSSRTSEQYF. The CDR3 nucleotides read TGTGCCAGCAGTTCACGGACAAGCGAGCAGTACTTC.